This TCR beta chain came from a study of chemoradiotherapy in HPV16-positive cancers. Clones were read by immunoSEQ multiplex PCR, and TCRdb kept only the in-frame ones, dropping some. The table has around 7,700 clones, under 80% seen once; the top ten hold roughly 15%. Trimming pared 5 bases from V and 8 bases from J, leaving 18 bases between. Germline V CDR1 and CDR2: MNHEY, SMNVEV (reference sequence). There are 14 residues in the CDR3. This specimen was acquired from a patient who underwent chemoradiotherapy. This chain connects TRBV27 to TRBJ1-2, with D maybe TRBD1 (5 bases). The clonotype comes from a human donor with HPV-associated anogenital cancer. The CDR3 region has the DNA TGTGCCAGCAGTCCTACCGGGGACGGTAAGGGCTACACCTTC. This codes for CASSPTGDGKGYTF.